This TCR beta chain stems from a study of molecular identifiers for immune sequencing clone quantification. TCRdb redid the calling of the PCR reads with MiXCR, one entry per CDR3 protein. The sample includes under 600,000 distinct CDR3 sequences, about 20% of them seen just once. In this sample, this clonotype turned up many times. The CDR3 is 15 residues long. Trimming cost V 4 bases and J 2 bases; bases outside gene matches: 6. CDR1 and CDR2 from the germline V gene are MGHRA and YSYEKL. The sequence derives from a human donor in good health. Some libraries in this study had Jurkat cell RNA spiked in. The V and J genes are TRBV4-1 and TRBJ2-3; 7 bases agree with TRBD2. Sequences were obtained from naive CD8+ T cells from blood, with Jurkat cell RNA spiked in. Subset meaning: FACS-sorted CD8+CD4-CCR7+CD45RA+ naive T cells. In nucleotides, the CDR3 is TGCGCCAGCAGCCCAGGCGGGGGAGCCACAGATACGCAGTATTTT. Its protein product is CASSPGGGATDTQYF.